This T cell receptor (beta chain) was observed in a study of CD4+ T cells in melanoma. Repertoires were generated with immunoSEQ multiplex PCR, while TCRdb's copy carries only in-frame clones and drops some. The table includes about 110,000 clones, approximately 92% detected once. Trimming shortened V by 2 bases and J by 0 bases, and 5 bases separated the two germline ends. This CDR3 is built from 14 residues. From germline, CDR1 is SQVTM and CDR2 ANQGSEA. General study results and limits: Diverse differentiation states were reported for melanoma neoantigen-specific CD4+ T cells. CD8+ T cell, macrophage and B cell function reportedly correlated with neoantigen-specific CD4+ T cells.

This clone is a singleton in its sample. Its antigen is unidentified. The sequenced sample consisted of peripheral blood. J is TRBJ2-6 and V is TRBV29-1; D not resolved. The receptor comes from a human donor with melanoma. CDR3 in DNA: TGCAGCGTTGAACCAAGCTCTGGGGCCAACGTCCTGACTTTC. Translating it yields CSVEPSSGANVLTF.